This T cell receptor beta chain was recovered during a study of blood T cell repertoires in COVID-19. Study in general: The samples span acute and convalescent COVID-19 from the United States, Italy and Spain.

Per the original data handling: Using reference gene primer amplification, nucleated cell counts were estimated. Using immunoSEQ multiplex PCR, the repertoire was profiled, and TCRdb retains in-frame clones only, with some absent. V, J and clone size derive from that table, while D and trimming were established from the DNA sequence. The sample contains 150,000 to 200,000 clones, approximately 87% of which appear only once. The CDR3 loop spans 15 amino acids. Germline loops: CDR1 SGHTA, CDR2 FQGNSA. V gave up 9 bases and J gave up 1 base; unmatched junction bases: 11. The chain employs TRBV7-2 and TRBJ2-7, with 8 positions matching TRBD2. The receptor was derived from a woman aged 55-70 years with COVID-19, enrolled during active disease. The sequenced material came from peripheral blood. As DNA, the CDR3 is TGTGCCAGTCGTCGGCTAGCGGGTTATTCCTACGAGCAGTACTTC. This codes for CASRRLAGYSYEQYF.